This entry features one T cell receptor beta chain sequence. The sample originates from a study of blood T cell repertoires in COVID-19. Per the original data handling: Estimated nucleated cell counts came from reference gene primer amplification. Repertoires were generated with immunoSEQ multiplex PCR, while TCRdb's copy carries only in-frame clones and drops some. V, J and clone size are taken as reported in that table, and D and trimming were inferred from the DNA itself. The table has under 85,000 clones, over 70% seen once. V lost 2 bases and J 0 bases, leaving 7 bases between the germline ends. Germline assignment: CDR1 LGHDT and CDR2 YNNKEL (reference sequence). The CDR3 covers 14 residues.

The source is a human donor in a cohort sampled during active COVID-19. The rearrangement uses TRBV3-1 (or the pseudogene TRBV3-2) and TRBJ1-1; the D is unclear. The material sequenced was peripheral blood. The CDR3 sequence is CASSQNHMNTEAFF. Here the CDR3 DNA reads TGTGCCAGCAGCCAAAATCACATGAACACTGAAGCTTTCTTT.